This TCR beta chain was identified during a study of tumor-infiltrating lymphocytes in primary liver carcinoma. In the case of this clonotype: At one of its ends the junction is not consistent with the germline gene, which may arise from a read error.

A constant-region primer served to make TCR beta cDNA from 500 to 550 ng total RNA. ARM-PCR, slightly modified, supplied the TCR beta libraries through three nested multiplex PCR rounds. It was with TRBV1-TRBV30 forward primers and a C-beta reverse primer that the first two PCR rounds were run, at roughly 10 cycles each. Using its own MiXCR run on the multiplex PCR reads, TCRdb lists one record per CDR3 protein. The sample records 45,000 or so distinct CDR3 sequences, approximately 71% being singletons. DNA and RNA were both co-extracted from approximately 20-30 mg of bulk tissue that had not been sorted. The germline V gene encodes CDR1 SGHAT and CDR2 FQNNGV. This CDR3 spans 14 amino acids.

The material sequenced was tumor-adjacent normal liver tissue. This clonotype was sampled from a woman aged 25-40 years with primary liver carcinoma and hepatitis B virus infection. V usage is TRBV11-2 and J usage is TRBJ2-1; 7 bases line up with TRBD2. As DNA, the CDR3 is TGTTCCAGCAGCCTCGGGGGGAGGTGGAATGAGGAGTTCTTC. Protein sequence: CSSSLGGRWNEEFF.